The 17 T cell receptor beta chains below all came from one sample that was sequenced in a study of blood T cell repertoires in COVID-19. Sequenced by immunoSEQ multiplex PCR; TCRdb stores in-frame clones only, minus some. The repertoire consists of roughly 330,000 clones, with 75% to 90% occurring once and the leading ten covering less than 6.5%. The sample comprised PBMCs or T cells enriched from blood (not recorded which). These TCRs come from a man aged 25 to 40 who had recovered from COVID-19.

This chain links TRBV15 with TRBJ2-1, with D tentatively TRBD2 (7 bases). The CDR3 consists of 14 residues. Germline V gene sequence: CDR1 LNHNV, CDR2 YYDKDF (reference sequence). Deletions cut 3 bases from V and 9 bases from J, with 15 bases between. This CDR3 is CATSSGGGAGEQFF. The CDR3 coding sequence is TGTGCCACCAGCAGTGGAGGGGGGGCTGGTGAGCAGTTCTTC.

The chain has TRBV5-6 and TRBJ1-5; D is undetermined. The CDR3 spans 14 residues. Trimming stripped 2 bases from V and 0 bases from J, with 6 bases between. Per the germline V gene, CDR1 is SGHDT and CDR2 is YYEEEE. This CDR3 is CASSFRISNQPQHF. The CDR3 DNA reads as TGTGCCAGCAGCTTCCGTATTAGCAATCAGCCCCAGCATTTT.

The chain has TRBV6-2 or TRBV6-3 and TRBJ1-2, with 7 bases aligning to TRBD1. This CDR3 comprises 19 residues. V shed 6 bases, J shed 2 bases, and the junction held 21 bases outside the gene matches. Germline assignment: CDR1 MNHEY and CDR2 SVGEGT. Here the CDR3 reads CASSHGRERQGEPNYGYTF. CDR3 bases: TGTGCCAGCAGCCACGGTCGCGAAAGACAGGGCGAGCCGAACTATGGCTACACCTTC.

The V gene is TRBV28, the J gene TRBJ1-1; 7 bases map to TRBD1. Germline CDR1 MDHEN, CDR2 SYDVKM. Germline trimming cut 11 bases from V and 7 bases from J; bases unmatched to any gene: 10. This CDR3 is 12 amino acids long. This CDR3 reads CAATDRALEAFF. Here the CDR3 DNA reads TGTGCCGCGACCGACAGGGCCCTTGAAGCTTTCTTT.

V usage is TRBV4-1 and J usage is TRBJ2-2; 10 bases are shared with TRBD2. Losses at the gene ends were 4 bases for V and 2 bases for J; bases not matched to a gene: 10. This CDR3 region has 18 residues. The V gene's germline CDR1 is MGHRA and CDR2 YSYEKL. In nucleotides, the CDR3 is TGCGCCAGCAGCCTCCCGACTAGCGGGCGGATTAACACCGGGGAGCTGTTTTTT. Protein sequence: CASSLPTSGRINTGELFF.

This CDR3 reads CASSENFRRDYEQYF. CDR3 nucleotides: TGTGCCAGCAGTGAAAACTTCCGCAGGGACTACGAGCAGTACTTC. The rearrangement joins TRBV2 to TRBJ2-7; D is possibly TRBD1 (5 bases). CDR3 size: 15 residues. Germline CDR1 and CDR2: SNHLY and FYNNEI. Trimming took off 2 bases at V and 3 bases at J, with 14 bases between the two ends.

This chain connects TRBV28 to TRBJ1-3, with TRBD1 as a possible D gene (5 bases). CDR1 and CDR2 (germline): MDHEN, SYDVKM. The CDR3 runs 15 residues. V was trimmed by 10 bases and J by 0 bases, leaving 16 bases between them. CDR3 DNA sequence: TGTGCCACCACCCCCCAGGGACTCTCTGGAAACACCATATATTTT. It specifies CATTPQGLSGNTIYF. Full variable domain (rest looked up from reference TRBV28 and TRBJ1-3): DVKVTQSSRYLVKRTGEKVFLECVQDMDHENMFWYRQDPGLGLRLIYFSYDVKMKEKGDIPEGYSVSREKKERFSLILESASTNQTSMYLCATTPQGLSGNTIYFGEGSWLTVV.

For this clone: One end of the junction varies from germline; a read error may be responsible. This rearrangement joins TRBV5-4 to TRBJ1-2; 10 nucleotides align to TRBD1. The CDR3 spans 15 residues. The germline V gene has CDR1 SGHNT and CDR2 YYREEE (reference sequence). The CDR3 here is CTSSFEGTGAVGYTF. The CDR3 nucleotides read TGTACCAGCAGCTTCGAAGGGACAGGGGCGGTTGGCTACACCTTC.

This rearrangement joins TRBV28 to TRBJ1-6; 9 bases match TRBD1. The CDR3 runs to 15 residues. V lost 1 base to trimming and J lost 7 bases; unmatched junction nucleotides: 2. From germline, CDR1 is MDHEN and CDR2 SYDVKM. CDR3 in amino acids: CASSLFGQGNSPLHF. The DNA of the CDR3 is TGTGCCAGCAGTTTATTCGGACAGGGGAATTCACCCCTCCACTTT.

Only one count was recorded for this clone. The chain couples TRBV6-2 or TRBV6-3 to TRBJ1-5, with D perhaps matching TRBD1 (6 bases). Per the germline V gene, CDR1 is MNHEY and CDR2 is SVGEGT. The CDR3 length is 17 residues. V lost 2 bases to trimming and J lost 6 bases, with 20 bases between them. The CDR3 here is CASSYPLTGPAGQPQHF. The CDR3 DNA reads TGTGCCAGCAGTTACCCCCTCACAGGGCCCGCCGGTCAGCCCCAGCATTTT.

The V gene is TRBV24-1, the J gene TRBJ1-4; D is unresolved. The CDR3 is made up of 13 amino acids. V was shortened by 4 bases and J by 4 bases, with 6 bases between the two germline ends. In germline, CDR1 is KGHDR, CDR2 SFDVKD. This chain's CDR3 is CATSDRINEKLFF. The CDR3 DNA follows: TGTGCCACCAGTGACAGAATTAATGAAAAACTGTTTTTT.

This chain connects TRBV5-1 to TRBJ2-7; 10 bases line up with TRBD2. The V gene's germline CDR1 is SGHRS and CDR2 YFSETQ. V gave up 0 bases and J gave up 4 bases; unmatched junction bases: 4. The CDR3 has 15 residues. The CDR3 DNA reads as TGCGCCAGCAGCTTGGGTGCTAGCGGGGGATACGAGCAGTACTTC. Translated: CASSLGASGGYEQYF.

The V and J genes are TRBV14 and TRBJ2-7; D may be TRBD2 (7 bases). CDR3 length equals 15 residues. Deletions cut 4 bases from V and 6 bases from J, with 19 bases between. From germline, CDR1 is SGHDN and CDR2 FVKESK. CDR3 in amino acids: CASSPAPAGGLEQYF. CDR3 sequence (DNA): TGTGCCAGCAGCCCGGCCCCGGCCGGGGGGCTCGAGCAGTACTTC.

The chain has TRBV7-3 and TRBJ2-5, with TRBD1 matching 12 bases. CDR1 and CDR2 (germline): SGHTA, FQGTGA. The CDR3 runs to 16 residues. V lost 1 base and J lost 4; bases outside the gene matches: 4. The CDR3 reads CASSLIGTGGSETQYF. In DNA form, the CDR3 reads TGTGCCAGCAGCTTAATAGGGACAGGGGGCTCAGAGACCCAGTACTTC.

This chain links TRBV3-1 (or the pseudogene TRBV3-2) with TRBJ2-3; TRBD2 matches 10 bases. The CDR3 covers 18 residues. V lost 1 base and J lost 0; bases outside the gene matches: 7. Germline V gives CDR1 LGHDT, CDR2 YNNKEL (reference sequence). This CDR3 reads CASSQVSSGGPSTDTQYF. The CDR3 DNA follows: TGTGCCAGCAGCCAAGTGTCTAGCGGGGGCCCGAGCACAGATACGCAGTATTTT.

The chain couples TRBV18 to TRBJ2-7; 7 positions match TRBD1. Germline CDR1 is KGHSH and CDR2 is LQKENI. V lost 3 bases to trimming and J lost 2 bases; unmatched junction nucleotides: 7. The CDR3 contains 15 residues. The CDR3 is CASSPSPGQPYEQYF. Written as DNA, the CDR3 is TGTGCCAGCTCACCGTCCCCGGGACAGCCCTACGAGCAGTACTTC.

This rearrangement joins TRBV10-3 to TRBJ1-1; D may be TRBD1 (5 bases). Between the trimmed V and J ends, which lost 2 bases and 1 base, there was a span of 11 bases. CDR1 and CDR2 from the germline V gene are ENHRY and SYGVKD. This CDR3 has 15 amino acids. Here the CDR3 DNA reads TGTGCCATCAGTGAGGGATACGGACAGAACACTGAAGCTTTCTTT. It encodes CAISEGYGQNTEAFF.